This T cell receptor (beta chain) was identified in a study of CD8 T cells in ankylosing spondylitis. Findings and limits, study-wide: Existing reports had already noted some motif variants in reactive arthritis synovial fluid and blood.

The germline V gene encodes CDR1 DFQATT and CDR2 SNEGSKA (reference sequence). CDR3 length: 13 residues. Trimming shortened V by 0 bases and J by 4 bases, and 9 bases separated the two germline ends. Libraries for TCR beta were made by quantitative 5'-RACE with molecular barcodes. TCRdb called the 5' RACE reads again in MiXCR, with one record for every CDR3 protein. The sample has under 400,000 distinct CDR3 sequences; 11% are singletons. This clonotype was seen repeatedly, ten times or more. Its matching antigen is unknown. This chain joins TRBV20-1 and TRBJ1-2; D ambiguous. This TCR was sampled from a female donor with ankylosing spondylitis or in good health (not recorded which). The material sequenced was blood, either unsorted or a sorted T cell fraction (not recorded which). CDR3 region: CSARDLVFYGYTF. Written as DNA, the CDR3 is TGCAGTGCTAGAGATCTTGTGTTCTATGGCTACACCTTC.